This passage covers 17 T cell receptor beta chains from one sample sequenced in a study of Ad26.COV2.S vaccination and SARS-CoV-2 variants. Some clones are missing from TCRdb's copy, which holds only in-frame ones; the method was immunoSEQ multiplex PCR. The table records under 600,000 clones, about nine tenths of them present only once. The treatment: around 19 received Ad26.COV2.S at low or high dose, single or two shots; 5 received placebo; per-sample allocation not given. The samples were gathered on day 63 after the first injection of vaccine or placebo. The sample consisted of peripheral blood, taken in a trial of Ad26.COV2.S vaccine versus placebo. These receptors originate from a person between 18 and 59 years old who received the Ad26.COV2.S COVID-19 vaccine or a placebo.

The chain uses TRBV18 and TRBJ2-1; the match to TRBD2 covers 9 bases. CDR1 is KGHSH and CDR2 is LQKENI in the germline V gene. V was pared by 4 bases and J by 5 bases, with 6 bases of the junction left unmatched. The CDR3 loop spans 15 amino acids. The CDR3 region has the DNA TGTGCCAGCTCACTCAGCGGGGGGTTTAACAATGAGCAGTTCTTC. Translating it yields CASSLSGGFNNEQFF.

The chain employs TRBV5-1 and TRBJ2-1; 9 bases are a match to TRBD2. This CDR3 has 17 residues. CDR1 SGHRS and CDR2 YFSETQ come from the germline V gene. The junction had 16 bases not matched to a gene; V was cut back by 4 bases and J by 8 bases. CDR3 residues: CASSGGLRSGSGDEQFF. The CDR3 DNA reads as TGCGCCAGCAGCGGGGGCCTTCGTAGCGGGAGCGGCGATGAGCAGTTCTTC.

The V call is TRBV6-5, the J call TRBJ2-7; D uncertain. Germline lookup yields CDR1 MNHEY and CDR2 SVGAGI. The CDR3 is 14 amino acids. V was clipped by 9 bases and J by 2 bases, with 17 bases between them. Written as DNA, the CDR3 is TGTGCCAGTTCCCCTGTTGGCAGGACCTACGAGCAGTACTTC. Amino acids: CASSPVGRTYEQYF.

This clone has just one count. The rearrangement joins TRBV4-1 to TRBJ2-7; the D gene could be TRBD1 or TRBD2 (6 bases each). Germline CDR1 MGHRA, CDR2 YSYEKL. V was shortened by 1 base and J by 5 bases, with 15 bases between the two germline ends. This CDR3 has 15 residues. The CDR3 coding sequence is TGCGCCAGCAGCCAAGCCCCTGGGGGGCTACACGAGCAGTACTTC. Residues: CASSQAPGGLHEQYF.

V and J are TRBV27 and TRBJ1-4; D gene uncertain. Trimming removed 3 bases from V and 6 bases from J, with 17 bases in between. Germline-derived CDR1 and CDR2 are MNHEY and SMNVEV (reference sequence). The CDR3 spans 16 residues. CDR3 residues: CASSLTGNLAYEKLFF. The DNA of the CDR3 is TGTGCCAGCAGTTTGACCGGGAACCTAGCCTATGAAAAACTGTTTTTT.

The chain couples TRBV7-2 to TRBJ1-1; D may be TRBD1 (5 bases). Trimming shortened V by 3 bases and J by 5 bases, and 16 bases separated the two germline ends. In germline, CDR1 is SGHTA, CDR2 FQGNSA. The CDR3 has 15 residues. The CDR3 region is CASSLSQGLRTEAFF. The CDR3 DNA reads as TGTGCCAGCAGCTTGTCCCAGGGATTACGAACTGAAGCTTTCTTT.

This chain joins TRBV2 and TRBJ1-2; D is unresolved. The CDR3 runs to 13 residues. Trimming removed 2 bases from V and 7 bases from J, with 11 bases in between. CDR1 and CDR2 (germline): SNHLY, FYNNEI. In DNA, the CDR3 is TGTGCCAGCAGTGAATCGGGGATAGGTGGCTACACCTTC. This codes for CASSESGIGGYTF.

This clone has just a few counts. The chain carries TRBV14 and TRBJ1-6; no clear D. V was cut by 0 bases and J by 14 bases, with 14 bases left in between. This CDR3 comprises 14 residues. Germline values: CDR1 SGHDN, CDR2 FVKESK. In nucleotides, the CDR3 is TGTGCCAGCAGCCAAGAGGGCAGCAGTTGGGCCCTCCACTTT. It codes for CASSQEGSSWALHF.

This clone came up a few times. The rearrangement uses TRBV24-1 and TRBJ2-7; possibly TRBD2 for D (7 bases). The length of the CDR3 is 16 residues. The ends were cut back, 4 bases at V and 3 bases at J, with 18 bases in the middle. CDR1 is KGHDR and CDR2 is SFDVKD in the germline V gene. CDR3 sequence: CATSDSRRGGGYEQYF. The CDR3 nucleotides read TGTGCCACCAGTGACTCCCGCCGGGGAGGGGGCTACGAGCAGTACTTC.

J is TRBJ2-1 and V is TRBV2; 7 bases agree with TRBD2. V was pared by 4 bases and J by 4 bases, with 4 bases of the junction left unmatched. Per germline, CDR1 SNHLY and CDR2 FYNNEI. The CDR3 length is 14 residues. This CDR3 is CASSVGGGYNEQFF. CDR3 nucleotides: TGTGCCAGCAGTGTGGGCGGGGGATACAATGAGCAGTTCTTC. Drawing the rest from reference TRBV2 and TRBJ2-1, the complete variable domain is EPEVTQTPSHQVTQMGQEVILRCVPISNHLYFYWYRQILGQKVEFLVSFYNNEISEKSEIFDDQFSVERPDGSNFTLKIRSTKLEDSAMYFCASSVGGGYNEQFFGPGTRLTVL.

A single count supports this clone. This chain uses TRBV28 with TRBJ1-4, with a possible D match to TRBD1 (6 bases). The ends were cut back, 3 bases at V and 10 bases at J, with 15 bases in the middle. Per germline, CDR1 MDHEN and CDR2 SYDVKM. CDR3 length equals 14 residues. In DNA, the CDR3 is TGTGCCAGCAGTTTCGAAGACAGGCGAGGAAAACTGTTTTTT. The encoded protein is CASSFEDRRGKLFF.

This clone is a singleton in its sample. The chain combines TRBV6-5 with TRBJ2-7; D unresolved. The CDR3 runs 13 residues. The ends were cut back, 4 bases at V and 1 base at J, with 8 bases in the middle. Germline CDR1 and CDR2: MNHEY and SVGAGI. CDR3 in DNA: TGTGCCAGCAGTTCGGTCGGATCCTACGAGCAGTACTTC. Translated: CASSSVGSYEQYF.

The CDR3 region is CASSETGNSGNTIYF. The CDR3 nucleotides are TGTGCCAGCAGCGAGACAGGTAACTCTGGAAACACCATATATTTT. The rearrangement uses TRBV9 and TRBJ1-3, with D perhaps matching TRBD1 (6 bases). Trimming pared 3 bases from V and 0 bases from J, leaving 10 bases between. CDR1 is SGDLS and CDR2 is YYNGEE in the germline V gene. The CDR3 extends over 15 amino acids.

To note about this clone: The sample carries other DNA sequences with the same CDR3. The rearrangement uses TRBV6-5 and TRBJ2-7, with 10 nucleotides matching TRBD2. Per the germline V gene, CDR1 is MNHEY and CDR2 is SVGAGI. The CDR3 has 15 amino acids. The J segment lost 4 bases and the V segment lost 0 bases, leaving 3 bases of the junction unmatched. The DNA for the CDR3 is TGTGCCAGCAGTTACTCCGCTAGCGGGGGTTACGAGCAGTACTTC. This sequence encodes CASSYSASGGYEQYF.

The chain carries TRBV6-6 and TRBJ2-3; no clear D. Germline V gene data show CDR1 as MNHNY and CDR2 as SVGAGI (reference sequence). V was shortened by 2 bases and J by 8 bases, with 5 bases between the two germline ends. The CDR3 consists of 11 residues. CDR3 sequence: CASSYIFTQYF. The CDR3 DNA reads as TGTGCCAGCAGTTACATCTTTACGCAGTATTTT.

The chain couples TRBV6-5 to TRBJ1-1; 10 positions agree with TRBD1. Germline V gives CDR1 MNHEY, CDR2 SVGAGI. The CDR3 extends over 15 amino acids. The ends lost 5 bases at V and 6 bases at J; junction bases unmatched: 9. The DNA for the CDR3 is TGTGCCAGCAGTCCTCGGGACAGGGGAATCGCTGAAGCTTTCTTT. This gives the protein CASSPRDRGIAEAFF.

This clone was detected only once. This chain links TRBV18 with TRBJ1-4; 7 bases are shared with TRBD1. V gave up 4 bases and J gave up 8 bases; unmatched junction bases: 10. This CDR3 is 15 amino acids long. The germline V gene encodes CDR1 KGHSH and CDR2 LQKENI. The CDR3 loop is CASSRDRAIGEKLFF. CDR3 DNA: TGTGCCAGCTCACGTGACAGGGCGATAGGCGAAAAACTGTTTTTT.